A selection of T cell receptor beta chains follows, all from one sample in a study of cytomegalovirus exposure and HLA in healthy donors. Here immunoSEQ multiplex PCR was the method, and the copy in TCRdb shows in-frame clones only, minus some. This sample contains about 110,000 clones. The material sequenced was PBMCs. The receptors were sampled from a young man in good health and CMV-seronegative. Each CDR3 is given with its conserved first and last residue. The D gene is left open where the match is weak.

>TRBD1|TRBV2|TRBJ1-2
TGTGCCAGCAGTGGGACAGGGGGTGTATATGGCTACACCTTC
CASSGTGGVYGYTF
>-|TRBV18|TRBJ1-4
TGTGCCAGCCGATGGGCGACTAATGAAAAACTGTTTTTT
CASRWATNEKLFF
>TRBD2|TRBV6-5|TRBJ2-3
TGTGCCAGCAGTTACTCGACTAGCTCAGATACGCAGTATTTT
CASSYSTSSDTQYF
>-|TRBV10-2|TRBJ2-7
TGCGCCAGCGGCGGAGGGTACGAGCAGTACTTC
CASGGGYEQYF
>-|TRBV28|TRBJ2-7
TGTGCCAGCGAACCTACGGGTAAGCTCTACGAGCAGTACTTC
CASEPTGKLYEQYF
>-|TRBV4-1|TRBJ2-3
TGCGCCAGCAGCCAGGCCGCGAGTAGGGGGGGCAGAGATACGCAGTATTTT
CASSQAASRGGRDTQYF
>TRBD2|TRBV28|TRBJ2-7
TGTGCCAGCAGAAGACCGGGACTAGCGGGGCCGGAGCAGTACTTC
CASRRPGLAGPEQYF
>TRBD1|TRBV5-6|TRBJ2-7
TGTGCCAGCAGCTTGGCTAGGACAGGGGGTTACGAGCAGTACTTC
CASSLARTGGYEQYF
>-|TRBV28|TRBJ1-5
TGTGCCAGCAGTTTTGAAAGCGGAAGTGGCAATCAGCCCCAGCATTTT
CASSFESGSGNQPQHF
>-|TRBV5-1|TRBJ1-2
TGCGCCAGCAGCTCACCGACGTTGAGGGATGGCTACACCTTC
CASSSPTLRDGYTF
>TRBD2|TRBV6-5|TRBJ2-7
TGTGCCAGCAGTTACTCGGGAGGGTCCTACGAGCAGTACTTC
CASSYSGGSYEQYF
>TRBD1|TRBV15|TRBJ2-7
TGTGCCACCAGCAGAGAACAGGGGGCATACGAGCAGTACTTC
CATSREQGAYEQYF
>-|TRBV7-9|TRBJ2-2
TGTGCCAGCAGCGGAGGGTACCGCGGGGAGCTGTTTTTT
CASSGGYRGELFF
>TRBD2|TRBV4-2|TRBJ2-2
TGTGCCAGCAGCCAAAGCGGAGTCGCGGGGGGGAGCACCGGGGAGCTGTTTTTT
CASSQSGVAGGSTGELFF
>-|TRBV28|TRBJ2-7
TGTGCCAGCAGTTACGGGGGGCTACCCTACGAGCAGTACTTC
CASSYGGLPYEQYF
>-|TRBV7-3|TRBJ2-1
TGTGCCAGCAGCTTAACTCACGCACGCACCCCTAACAATGAGCAGTTCTTC
CASSLTHARTPNNEQFF
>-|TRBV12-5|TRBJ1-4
TGTGCTCCTGGGTCCCCGACAGCGAATGCAACTAATGAAAAACTGTTTTTT
CAPGSPTANATNEKLFF